This T cell receptor beta chain is from a study of T cells in Graves' hyperthyroidism and ophthalmopathy. Overall study findings and caveats: Most thyroid clonotypes with frequency above 0.001 were detected in blood. Median prediction lead before ophthalmopathy onset was about 6.5 months with the model. In the analysis, a 13 V-J model separated ophthalmopathy from stable hyperthyroidism.

This clonotype was counted only a few times. Its antigen is unknown. CDR1 and CDR2 (germline): SGHAT, FQNNGV. The V and J ends lost 5 bases and 4 bases, in that order; junction bases with no gene match: 13. The CDR3 is 19 residues long. Researchers took RNA transcripts and amplified the TCR beta CDR3 regions from them. Researchers ran a first-round RT-PCR on the TCR CDR3 using the HTBI primer set. A single record per CDR3 protein comes from TCRdb applying MiXCR to the multiplex PCR reads. The table includes approximately 490,000 distinct CDR3 sequences, 20% to 25% detected once. The sample taken for sequencing was blood. The sequence was obtained from a woman aged 70-85 years with Graves' ophthalmopathy. The genes are TRBV11-2 and TRBJ2-6; TRBD1 matches 11 bases. CDR3 loop: CASSPRLGQGAVGANVLTF. CDR3 DNA sequence: TGTGCCAGCAGCCCTCGCCTAGGACAGGGGGCGGTAGGGGCCAACGTCCTGACTTTC.